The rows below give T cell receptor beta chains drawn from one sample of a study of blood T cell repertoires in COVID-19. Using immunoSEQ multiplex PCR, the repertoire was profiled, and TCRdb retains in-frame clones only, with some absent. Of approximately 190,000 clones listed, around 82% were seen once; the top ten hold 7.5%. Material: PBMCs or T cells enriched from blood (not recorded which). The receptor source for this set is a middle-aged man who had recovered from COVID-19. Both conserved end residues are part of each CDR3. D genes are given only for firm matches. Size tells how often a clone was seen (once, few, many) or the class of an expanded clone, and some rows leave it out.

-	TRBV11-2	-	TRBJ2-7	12	CASSLDRLEQYF	TGTGCCAGCAGCTTAGATCGTCTCGAGCAGTACTTC
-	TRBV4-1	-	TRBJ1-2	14	CASSLGREAYGYTF	TGCGCCAGCAGCCTCGGAAGGGAGGCCTATGGCTACACCTTC
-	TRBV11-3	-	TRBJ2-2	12	CASSPSRGELFF	TGTGCCAGCAGCCCGAGTCGGGGGGAGCTGTTTTTT
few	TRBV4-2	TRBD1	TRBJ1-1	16	CASSLNPGQMNTEAFF	TGTGCCAGCAGCCTAAACCCGGGACAGATGAACACTGAAGCTTTCTTT
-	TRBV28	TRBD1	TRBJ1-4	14	CASSSPGQKEKLFF	TGTGCCAGCAGTTCCCCGGGACAGAAGGAAAAACTGTTTTTT
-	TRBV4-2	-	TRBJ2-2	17	CASSLLFSPQNTGELFF	TGTGCCAGCAGCCTCCTTTTTAGCCCCCAAAACACCGGGGAGCTGTTTTTT
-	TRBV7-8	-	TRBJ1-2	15	CASSQGGRVFSGYTF	TGTGCCAGCAGCCAAGGCGGCAGGGTATTCAGTGGCTACACCTTC
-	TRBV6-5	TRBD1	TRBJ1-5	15	CASSYAGTANQPQHF	TGTGCCAGCAGTTACGCTGGGACAGCGAATCAGCCCCAGCATTTT
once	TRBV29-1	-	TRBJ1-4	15	CSVTRAGHSNEKLFF	TGCAGCGTTACAAGGGCCGGACATTCGAATGAAAAACTGTTTTTT
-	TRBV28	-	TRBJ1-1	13	CASSLRANTEAFF	TGTGCCAGCAGTTTGCGAGCGAACACTGAAGCTTTCTTT
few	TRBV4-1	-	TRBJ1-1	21	CASSQRGGLPLAFRGNTEAFF	TGCGCCAGCAGCCAAAGAGGAGGCCTCCCCTTGGCCTTCCGTGGGAACACTGAAGCTTTCTTT
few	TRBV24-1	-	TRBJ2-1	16	CATSDFGQGSYNEQFF	TGTGCCACCAGTGATTTTGGCCAGGGCTCCTACAATGAGCAGTTCTTC
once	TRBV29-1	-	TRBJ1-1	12	CSVYDGGTEAFF	TGCAGCGTTTACGACGGGGGCACTGAAGCTTTCTTT
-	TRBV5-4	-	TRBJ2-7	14	CASSLTQNQGSTQF	TGTGCCAGCAGTTTGACCCAAAACCAGGGGTCCACCCAATTC
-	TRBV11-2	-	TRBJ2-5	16	CASSLLEGQRAETQYF	TGTGCCAGCAGCCTCCTTGAGGGACAAAGGGCGGAGACCCAGTACTTC
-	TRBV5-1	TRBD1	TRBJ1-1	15	CASSPGTGGNTEAFF	TGCGCCAGCAGCCCGGGGACAGGGGGCAACACTGAAGCTTTCTTT
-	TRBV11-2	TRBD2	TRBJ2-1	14	CASTPGGASNEQFF	TGTGCCAGCACCCCCGGGGGGGCCTCAAATGAGCAGTTCTTC
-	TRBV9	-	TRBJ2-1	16	CASSVGGYSGYNEQFF	TGTGCCAGCAGCGTAGGAGGTTACAGCGGTTACAATGAGCAGTTCTTC
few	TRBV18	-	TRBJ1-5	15	CASSTSPGGLQPQHF	TGTGCCAGCTCAACCTCTCCCGGCGGACTACAGCCCCAGCATTTT
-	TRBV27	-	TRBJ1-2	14	CASSQQLFGYGYTF	TGTGCCAGCTCCCAACAGCTTTTCGGCTATGGCTACACCTTC
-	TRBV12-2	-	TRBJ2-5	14	CASRSKAPRETQYF	TGTGCAAGTCGCTCAAAAGCCCCTCGAGAGACCCAGTACTTC
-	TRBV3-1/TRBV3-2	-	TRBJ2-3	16	CASSHSTWEHTDTQYF	TGTGCCAGCAGCCACTCCACTTGGGAGCACACAGATACGCAGTATTTT
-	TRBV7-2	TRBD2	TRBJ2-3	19	CASSRLSGGAGALTDTQYF	TGTGCCAGCAGCAGACTTAGCGGGGGGGCCGGGGCCTTGACAGATACGCAGTATTTT
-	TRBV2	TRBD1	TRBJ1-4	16	CASSKDRPGRVEKLFF	TGTGCCAGCAGCAAGGACAGGCCTGGCCGGGTGGAAAAACTGTTTTTT
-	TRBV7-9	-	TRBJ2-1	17	CASSLPFRLSPLNEQFF	TGTGCCAGCAGCTTACCCTTCCGACTATCACCCCTCAATGAGCAGTTCTTC
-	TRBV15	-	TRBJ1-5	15	CATSRAGSGNQPQHF	TGTGCCACCAGCAGAGCCGGGTCAGGCAATCAGCCCCAGCATTTT
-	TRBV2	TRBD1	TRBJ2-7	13	CASRGQETYEQYF	TGTGCCAGCAGGGGACAGGAAACCTACGAGCAGTACTTC
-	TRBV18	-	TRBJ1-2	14	CASSQTWGDYGYTF	TGTGCCAGCTCCCAGACCTGGGGAGACTATGGCTACACCTTC
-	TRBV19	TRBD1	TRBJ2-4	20	CASSIRPGQNSNLAKNIQYF	TGTGCCAGTAGTATACGACCGGGACAGAATTCGAATCTAGCCAAAAACATTCAGTACTTC
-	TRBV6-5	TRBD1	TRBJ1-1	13	CASCMRTGAEAFF	TGTGCCAGCTGCATGAGGACAGGGGCTGAAGCTTTCTTT
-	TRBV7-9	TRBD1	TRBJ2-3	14	CASRGDRGTDTQYF	TGTGCCAGCAGGGGTGACAGGGGCACAGATACGCAGTATTTT
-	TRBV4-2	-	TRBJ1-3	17	CASSQVQGAGAGNTIYF	TGTGCCAGCAGCCAAGTTCAGGGAGCGGGAGCTGGAAACACCATATATTTT